This record covers a single T cell receptor (beta chain). Looked up from germline, CDR1 is MNHEY and CDR2 is SMNVEV (reference sequence). This CDR3 has 13 residues. V dropped 5 bases and J dropped 4 bases, with 11 bases sitting between them. This sample was taken from a study of T cell changes during pregnancy in multiple sclerosis. The repertoire was sequenced with immunoSEQ multiplex PCR; TCRdb's copy has only in-frame clones and lacks some. The sample lists tens of thousands of clones, around 90% occurring once. This receptor was identified in a female donor with multiple sclerosis, enrolled in a pregnancy study. The specimen comprised CD8+ T cells from peripheral blood mononuclear cells, sampled in the third trimester of pregnancy. V and J are TRBV27 and TRBJ1-1; D is ambiguous. CDR3 sequence: CASSLARGTEAFF. The CDR3 nucleotides are TGTGCCAGCAGTCTGGCGCGAGGCACTGAAGCTTTCTTT.